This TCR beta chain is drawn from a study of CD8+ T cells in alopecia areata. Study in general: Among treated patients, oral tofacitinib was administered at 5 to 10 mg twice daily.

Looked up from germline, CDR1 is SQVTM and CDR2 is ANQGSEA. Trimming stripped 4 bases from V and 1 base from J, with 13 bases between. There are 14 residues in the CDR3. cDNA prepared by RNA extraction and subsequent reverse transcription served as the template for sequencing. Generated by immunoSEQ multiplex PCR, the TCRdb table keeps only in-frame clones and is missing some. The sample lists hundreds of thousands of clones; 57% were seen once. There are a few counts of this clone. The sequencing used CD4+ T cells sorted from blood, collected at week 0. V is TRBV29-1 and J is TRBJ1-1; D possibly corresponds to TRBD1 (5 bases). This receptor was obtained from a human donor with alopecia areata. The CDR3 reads CSVGLRTPNTEAFF. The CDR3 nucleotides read TGCAGCGTTGGATTAAGGACACCGAACACTGAAGCTTTCTTT. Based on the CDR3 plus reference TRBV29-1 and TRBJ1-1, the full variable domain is SAVISQKPSRDICQRGTSLTIQCQVDSQVTMMFWYRQQPGQSLTLIATANQGSEATYESGFVIDKFPISRPNLTFSTLTVSNMSPEDSSIYLCSVGLRTPNTEAFFGQGTRLTVV.